The clone carrying this TCR beta chain was observed at least ten times. The sample's time point: longitudinal time-point 1 (baseline). The data were taken from a study of neurological immune-mediated disorders. The cDNA was generated through 5'RACE incorporating 10-nucleotide random UMIs. Every sequencing run produced over 160 million TCR-beta sequences, and the sequences from any one run covered 15-18 subjects. A single record per CDR3 protein comes from TCRdb applying MiXCR to the 5' RACE reads. The sample has 47,000 or so distinct CDR3 sequences; 9% to 10% are singletons. This clonotype was obtained from a woman aged 40-49 years in good health. Sequencing input: PBMCs.

CDR3 coding DNA: TGTGCCAGCAGTCAGGGGCCCGGGTGGGGCTACACCTTC. Its protein is CASSQGPGWGYTF. This sequence joins TRBV12-3 or TRBV12-4 and TRBJ1-2; D possibly corresponds to TRBD1 (6 bases). V was clipped by 5 bases and J by 8 bases, with 15 bases between them. This CDR3 has 13 amino acids.